This TCR beta chain was identified in a study of CD8 T cells in ankylosing spondylitis. Regarding the study as a whole: Blood of patients with ankylosing spondylitis appeared to be characterized by a TCR beta motif of seven or eight highly homologous variants.

This clonotype was seen only a few times. What it binds is not known. TCRdb used MiXCR to reprocess the 5' RACE reads, holding one entry per CDR3 protein. The sample carries about 800,000 distinct CDR3 sequences, approximately 12% recorded once. CDR3 size: 13 residues. V shed 6 bases and J 2 bases; nucleotides not matched to a gene: 6. Germline V gives CDR1 DFQATT, CDR2 SNEGSKA (reference sequence). The sequence derives from a male donor with ankylosing spondylitis. V and J are TRBV20-1 and TRBJ2-7; 8 bases are a match to TRBD2. Sequenced: blood, either unsorted or a sorted T cell fraction (not recorded which). CDR3 bases: TGCAGTGCCTATAGCGGGGACGCCTACGAGCAGTACTTC. It codes for CSAYSGDAYEQYF.